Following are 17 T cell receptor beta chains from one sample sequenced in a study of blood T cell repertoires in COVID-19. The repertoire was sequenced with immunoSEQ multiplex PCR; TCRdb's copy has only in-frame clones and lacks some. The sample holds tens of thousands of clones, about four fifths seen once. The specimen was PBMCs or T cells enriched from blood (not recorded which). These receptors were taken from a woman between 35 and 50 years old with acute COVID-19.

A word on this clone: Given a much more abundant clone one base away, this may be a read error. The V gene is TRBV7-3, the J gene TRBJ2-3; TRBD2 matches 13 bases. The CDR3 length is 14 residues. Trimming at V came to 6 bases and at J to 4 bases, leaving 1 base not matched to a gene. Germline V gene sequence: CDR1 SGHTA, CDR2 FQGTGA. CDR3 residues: CASSGLAGADTQYF. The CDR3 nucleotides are TGTGCCAGCAGTGGACTAGCGGGAGCAGATACGCAGTATTTT.

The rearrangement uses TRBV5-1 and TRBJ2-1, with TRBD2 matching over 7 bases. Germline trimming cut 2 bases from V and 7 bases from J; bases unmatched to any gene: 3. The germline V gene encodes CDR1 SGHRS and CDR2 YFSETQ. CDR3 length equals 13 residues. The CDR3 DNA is TGCGCCAGCAGCTTTGGGGGGGTAAATGAGCAGTTCTTC. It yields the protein CASSFGGVNEQFF.

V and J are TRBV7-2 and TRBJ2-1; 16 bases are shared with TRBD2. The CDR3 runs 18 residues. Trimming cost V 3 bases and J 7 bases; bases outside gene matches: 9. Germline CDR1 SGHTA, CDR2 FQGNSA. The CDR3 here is CASSLGTSGGAARNEQFF. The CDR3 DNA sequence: TGTGCCAGCAGCTTGGGGACTAGCGGGGGGGCCGCGAGGAATGAGCAGTTCTTC.

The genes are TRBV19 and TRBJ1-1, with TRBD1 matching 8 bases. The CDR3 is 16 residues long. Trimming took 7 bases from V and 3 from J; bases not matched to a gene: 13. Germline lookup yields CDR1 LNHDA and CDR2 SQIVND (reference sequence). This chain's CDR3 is CASNPGGVFLDTEAFF. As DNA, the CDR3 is TGTGCCAGTAATCCAGGGGGCGTTTTTTTGGACACTGAAGCTTTCTTT.

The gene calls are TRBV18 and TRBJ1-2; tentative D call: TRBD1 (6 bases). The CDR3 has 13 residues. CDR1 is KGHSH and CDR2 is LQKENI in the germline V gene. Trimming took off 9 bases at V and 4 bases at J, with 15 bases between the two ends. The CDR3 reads CASFDDRSYGYTF. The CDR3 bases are TGTGCCAGTTTCGATGACAGGAGCTATGGCTACACCTTC.

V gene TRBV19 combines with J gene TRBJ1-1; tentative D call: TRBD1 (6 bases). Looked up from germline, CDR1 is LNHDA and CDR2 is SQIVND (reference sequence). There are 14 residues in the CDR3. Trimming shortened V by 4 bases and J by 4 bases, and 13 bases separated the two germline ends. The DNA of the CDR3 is TGTGCCAGTAGTAGACCCCAGGGGACCACTGAAGCTTTCTTT. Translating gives CASSRPQGTTEAFF. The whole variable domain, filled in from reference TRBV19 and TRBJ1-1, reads DGGITQSPKYLFRKEGQNVTLSCEQNLNHDAMYWYRQDPGQGLRLIYYSQIVNDFQKGDIAEGYSVSREKKESFPLTVTSAQKNPTAFYLCASSRPQGTTEAFFGQGTRLTVV.

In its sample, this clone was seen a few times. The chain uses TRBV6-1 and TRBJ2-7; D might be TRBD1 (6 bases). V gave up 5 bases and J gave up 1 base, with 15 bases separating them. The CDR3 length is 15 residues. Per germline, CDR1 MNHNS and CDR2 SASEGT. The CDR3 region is CASSSTGRSSYEQYV. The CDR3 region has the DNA TGTGCCAGCAGTTCAACAGGGCGAAGTTCCTACGAGCAGTACGTC.

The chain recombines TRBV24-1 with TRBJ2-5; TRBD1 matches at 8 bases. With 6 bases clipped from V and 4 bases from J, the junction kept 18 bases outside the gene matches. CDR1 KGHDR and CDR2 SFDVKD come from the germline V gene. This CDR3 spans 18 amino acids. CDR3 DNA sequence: TGTGCCACCAGTTCCGCCGAGATCGGACAGGGTCATGGAGAGACCCAGTACTTC. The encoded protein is CATSSAEIGQGHGETQYF.

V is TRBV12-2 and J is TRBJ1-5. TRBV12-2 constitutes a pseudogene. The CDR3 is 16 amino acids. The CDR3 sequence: CASRLGGGYPRQPQHF. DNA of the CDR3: TGTGCAAGTCGCTTAGGGGGGGGCTACCCGCGGCAGCCCCAGCATTTT.

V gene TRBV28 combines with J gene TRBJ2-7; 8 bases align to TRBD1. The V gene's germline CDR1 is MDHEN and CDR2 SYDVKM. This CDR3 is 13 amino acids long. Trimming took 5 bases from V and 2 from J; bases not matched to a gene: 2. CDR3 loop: CASSPDRAYEQYV. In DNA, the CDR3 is TGTGCCAGCAGTCCGGACAGGGCCTACGAGCAGTACGTC.

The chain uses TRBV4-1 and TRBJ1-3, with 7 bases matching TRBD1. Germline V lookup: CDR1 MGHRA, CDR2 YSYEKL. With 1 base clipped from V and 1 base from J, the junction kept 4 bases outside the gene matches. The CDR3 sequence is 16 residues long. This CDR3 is CASSQGGQVSGNTIYF. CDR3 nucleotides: TGCGCCAGCAGCCAAGGTGGACAGGTATCTGGAAACACCATATATTTT.

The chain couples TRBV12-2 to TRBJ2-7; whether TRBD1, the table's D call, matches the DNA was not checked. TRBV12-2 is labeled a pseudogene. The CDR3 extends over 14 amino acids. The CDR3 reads CASRLQDSSYEQYV. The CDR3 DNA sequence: TGTGCAAGTCGCTTACAGGACAGCTCCTACGAGCAGTACGTC.

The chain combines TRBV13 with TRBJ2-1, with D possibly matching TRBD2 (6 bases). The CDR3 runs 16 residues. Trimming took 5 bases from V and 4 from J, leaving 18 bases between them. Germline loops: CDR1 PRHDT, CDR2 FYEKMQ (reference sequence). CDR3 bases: TGTGCCAGCAGCGGGCCCGGGACTTCGGTTTACAATGAGCAGTTCTTC. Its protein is CASSGPGTSVYNEQFF.

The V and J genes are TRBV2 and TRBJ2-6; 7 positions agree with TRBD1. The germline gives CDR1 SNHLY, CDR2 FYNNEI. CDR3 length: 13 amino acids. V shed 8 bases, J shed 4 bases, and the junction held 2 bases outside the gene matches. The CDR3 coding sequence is TGTGCCAGCGGGACAGTCGGGGCCAACGTCCTGACTTTC. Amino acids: CASGTVGANVLTF.

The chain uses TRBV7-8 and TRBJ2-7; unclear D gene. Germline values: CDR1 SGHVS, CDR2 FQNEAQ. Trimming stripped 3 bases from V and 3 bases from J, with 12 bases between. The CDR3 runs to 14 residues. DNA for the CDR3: TGTGCCAGCAGCTTGGATCTAGAATACTACGAGCAGTACTTC. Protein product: CASSLDLEYYEQYF. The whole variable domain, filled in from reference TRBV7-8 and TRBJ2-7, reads GAGVSQSPRYKVAKRGQDVALRCDPISGHVSLFWYQQALGQGPEFLTYFQNEAQLDKSGLPSDRFFAERPEGSVSTLKIQRTQQEDSAVYLCASSLDLEYYEQYFGPGTRLTVT.

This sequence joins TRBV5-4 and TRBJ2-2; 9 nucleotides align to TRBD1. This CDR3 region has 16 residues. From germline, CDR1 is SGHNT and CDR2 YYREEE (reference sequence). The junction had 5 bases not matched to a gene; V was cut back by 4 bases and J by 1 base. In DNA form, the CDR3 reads TGTGCCAGCAGCAGGACAGGGGCCCTGAACACCGGGGAGCTGTTTTTT. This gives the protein CASSRTGALNTGELFF.

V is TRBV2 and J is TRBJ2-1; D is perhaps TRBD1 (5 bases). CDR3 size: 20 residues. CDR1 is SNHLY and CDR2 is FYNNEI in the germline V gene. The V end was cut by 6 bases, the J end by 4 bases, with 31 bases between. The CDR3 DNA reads TGTGCCAGCAGGATTACCCGCCAAGAGACAGCACGGATGGGATACAATGAGCAGTTCTTC. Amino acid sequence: CASRITRQETARMGYNEQFF.